This T cell receptor (beta chain) was observed in a study of blood T cell repertoires in COVID-19. Across the whole study: From the United States, Italy and Spain came samples of acute and convalescent COVID-19. T cells, B-cell-depleted T cells, or PBMCs provided the cDNA or gDNA that served as material.

Original processing methods: Amplification of reference gene primers was used by the study to estimate nucleated cell counts. Generated by immunoSEQ multiplex PCR, the TCRdb table keeps only in-frame clones and is missing some. D and trimming come from the DNA, and the V and J calls and clone size come from that table. Of over 100,000 clones in the sample, 75% to 90% were seen once. Sequencing used peripheral blood. This sequence originates from a human donor in a cohort sampled during active COVID-19.

CDR3 loop: CASSGATDTQYF. The CDR3, as DNA: TGTGCCAGCAGCGGAGCAACGGATACGCAGTATTTT. The chain carries TRBV9 and TRBJ2-3, with D uncertain. Between the trimmed V and J ends, which lost 3 bases and 6 bases, there was a span of 8 bases. Germline V CDR1 and CDR2: SGDLS, YYNGEE. The CDR3 is 12 residues long.